A selection of T cell receptor beta chains follows, all from one sample in a study of T cell changes during pregnancy in multiple sclerosis. TCRdb's table, derived via immunoSEQ multiplex PCR, lists solely in-frame clones and lacks some. The table lists nearly 110,000 clones, 85% to 95% of them singletons. The sample here was peripheral blood, taken in the third trimester of pregnancy. These receptors were collected from a female donor in good health, enrolled as a control in a pregnancy study. CDR3s include the opening cysteine and the closing phenylalanine or tryptophan. A D gene is named only where the DNA matches it firmly. Clone size appears in some rows only: once, few, many, or a class for an expanded clone.

clone_size	v_call	d_call	cdr3_length	j_call	cdr3_nt	cdr3_aa
NA	TRBV11-3	NA	13	TRBJ1-1	TGTGCCAGCAGCTTAGCGCGGGCTAGGGAAGCTTTCTTT	CASSLARAREAFF
once	TRBV2	NA	15	TRBJ1-3	TGTGCCAGCAGTCTGAACAGGTTCTCTGGAAACACCATATATTTT	CASSLNRFSGNTIYF
once	TRBV6-5	TRBD1	13	TRBJ1-2	TGTGCCAGCAGGACCGGACAGGGACGGGGTTGGACCTTC	CASRTGQGRGWTF
NA	TRBV7-2	TRBD1	14	TRBJ2-4	TGTGCCAGCAGCTTAGGACAGGGGGTAAACATTCAGTACTTC	CASSLGQGVNIQYF
once	TRBV19	NA	16	TRBJ1-5	TGTGCCAGTAGTATGGAGGGGCAGAGATCTTTAAGGCCCCAGCATTTT	CASSMEGQRSLRPQHF
NA	TRBV2	TRBD1	15	TRBJ1-1	TGTGCCAGCAGTGAACAGGACAGGGTAAGGCCTGAAGCTTTCTTT	CASSEQDRVRPEAFF
NA	TRBV19	TRBD1	14	TRBJ1-5	TGTGCCAGTAGTCTTACAGGGGGCGATCAGCCCCAGCATTTT	CASSLTGGDQPQHF
NA	TRBV19	TRBD1	16	TRBJ1-2	TGTGCCAGTAGTGGGCGTGAGGGACAGCTTAAGGATGGCTACACCTTC	CASSGREGQLKDGYTF
NA	TRBV5-1	TRBD1	15	TRBJ1-2	TGCGCCAGCAGCTTGGAGGCGACAGGGGGCTATGGCTACACCTTC	CASSLEATGGYGYTF
once	TRBV30	TRBD2	15	TRBJ2-1	TGTGCCTGGAGTGTCGGCGGGGGGGCTTCGGATGAGCAGTTCTTC	CAWSVGGGASDEQFF
NA	TRBV18	NA	13	TRBJ2-3	TGTGCCAGCTCCCCCCTCGGAGGAGATACGCAGTATTTT	CASSPLGGDTQYF
NA	TRBV5-1	NA	13	TRBJ1-2	TGCGCCAGCAGCTCTGCCGGGGGGGATGGCTACACCTTC	CASSSAGGDGYTF
NA	TRBV4-2	TRBD2	17	TRBJ2-3	TGTGCCAGCAGCCTTTCCTCCTTAGCGGGAGGCACAGATACGCAGTATTTT	CASSLSSLAGGTDTQYF
NA	TRBV4-3	NA	12	TRBJ2-3	TGCGCCAGCAGCCAATTGGGCGATACGCAGTATTTT	CASSQLGDTQYF
NA	TRBV4-2	NA	13	TRBJ1-5	TGTGCCAGCAGCCAAGCAGGGAATCAGCCCCAGCATTTT	CASSQAGNQPQHF
NA	TRBV12-5	TRBD2	10	TRBJ2-7	TGTCCCACCGGGGGGGCAGGTCAGTACTTC	CPTGGAGQYF
NA	TRBV25-1	TRBD1	17	TRBJ1-5	TGTGCCAGCAGTGAATCTATAAACAGGGGACCCAGACAGCCCCAGCATTTT	CASSESINRGPRQPQHF
NA	TRBV10-3	TRBD1	19	TRBJ1-5	TGTGCCTCACCACTGGCCGGGGGACAGGGGGATTGGAGCAATCAGCCCCAGCATTTT	CASPLAGGQGDWSNQPQHF
NA	TRBV11-2	NA	12	TRBJ1-2	TGTGCCAGCAGCTTAAGGGGGACTGGCTACACCTTC	CASSLRGTGYTF
few	TRBV27	TRBD1	14	TRBJ1-6	TGTGCCAGCAGTTTTGGGACAGGTCGATCACCCCTCCACTTT	CASSFGTGRSPLHF
NA	TRBV2	NA	15	TRBJ1-5	TGTGCCAGCAGTGTGCAGGGGCTGGTTAATCAGCCCCAGCATTTT	CASSVQGLVNQPQHF
NA	TRBV11-1	NA	14	TRBJ2-3	TGTGCCAGCAGCTTAGCGGCTCTCACAGATACGCAGTATTTT	CASSLAALTDTQYF